This paragraph covers one T cell receptor beta chain sequence. Its antigen remains unidentified. Within one base of it there is no much larger clone, and no base qualities were kept. This sample is part of a study of PD-1 blockade in classical Hodgkin lymphoma (dated by TCRdb to about 2020). For the wider study: Nivolumab dosing was 3 mg/kg intravenously every 2 weeks, continuing until either disease progression or unacceptable toxicity. The study used TCR beta sequencing and CyTOF to define a peripheral blood immune signature of response to PD-1 blockade in classical Hodgkin lymphoma.

Here is what the overall study found, with its caveats: Baseline TCR diversity was reported as lower in newly diagnosed patients than in healthy donors, and lower still in relapsed/refractory patients. Diversity was lower in patients who began nivolumab less than 1 year after ASCT, so these patients were left out of later analyses to avoid confounding by immune reconstitution. Trial patients achieving complete response had baseline diversity similar to newly diagnosed patients, whereas partial responders and progressors had significantly lower diversity. Only a single clinical trial cohort was studied, and what caused the repertoire differences, possibly disease activity or prior therapy, remained undefined. By C4D1, a significant rise was seen in CD4+ TCR diversity but not in CD8+ TCR diversity (p=0.0027 vs p=0.16), and the rise was most apparent among complete responders (p=0.02).

The cysteine opens and the phenylalanine closes a CDR3 of 13 amino acids. The retained sequence is limited to the CDR3, 39 bases, with the frame set at the first base. V lost 6 bases and J lost 4 bases; the stretch between them is 12 bases long. The CDR1 and CDR2 encoded by the germline V gene are SGHRS and YFSETQ. The Qiagen DNeasy kit was used to extract genomic DNA both from unsorted PBMCs and from the negatively selected CD4+ and CD8+ fractions. TCR beta CDR3 regions were amplified by immunoSEQ multiplex PCR using primers annealing to V and J segments. A synthetic immune receptor repertoire was used to minimize amplification bias, and any remaining bias was removed computationally after sequencing. The paper's data handling went like this. Custom Python scripts were used to quantify repertoire diversity as the Shannon entropy index. The unsorted, CD4+ and CD8+ repertoires were each analyzed separately, with the exception of combined analyses, where CD4+ and CD8+ sequences were merged in silico. A clone counted as expanded when the clone's frequency after treatment rose at least 2-fold relative to C1D1, and clones undetected at baseline were given a pseudocount of 0.5. Singleton clones were defined as clones with 0 or 1 copy at C1D1, and non-singleton clones were defined as clones with 2 or more copies. Clones expanded in unsorted samples were assigned a CD4+, CD8+ or unknown annotation through matching of protein sequences in sorted samples from the same patient. Diversity changes from C1D1 to C4D1 were tested in paired samples using Wilcoxon tests. TCRdb obtained this table from immuneACCESS and retained in-frame rearrangements with V and J assigned. These tables miss some clones; where compared with another copy, unresolved V genes account for less than half of the shortfall, and the remainder is unexplained. For V, J and clone size, that table is used; D and trimming come from the DNA. Here the sample has tens of thousands of clones; around two thirds occur a single time. Jointly, the top ten make up 3% to 3.5% of the sample.

This specimen's time point label, interpreted: cycle 4 day 1 (C4D1), after five to seven weeks of nivolumab. Every trial patient had relapsed after autologous stem cell transplantation, and cohorts A, B and C differed in prior brentuximab vedotin exposure. The trial cohort included roughly 60 patients with relapsed/refractory classical Hodgkin lymphoma, and each patient had a best overall response of complete response, partial response or progressive disease. Trial patients were treated with single-agent nivolumab in the multi-cohort phase II CheckMate 205 trial. An independent review committee assessed best overall response by applying the 2007 International Working Group response criteria. Trial PBMCs were obtained immediately prior to nivolumab initiation (C1D1) and on therapy at cycle 2 day 1 and cycle 4 day 1. Peripheral blood was collected in 8 mL Vacutainer Cell Preparation Tubes, from which PBMCs were isolated by centrifugation and then cryopreserved.

Here the chain combines TRBV5-1 and TRBJ2-3, with the D gene not confidently named. This TCR was recovered from a human donor with classical Hodgkin lymphoma. The sample was peripheral blood mononuclear cells (PBMCs), taken before the fourth cycle of nivolumab. The CDR3 protein: CASKRTASDTQYF. The sequenced DNA: TGCGCCAGCAAAAGAACAGCTTCAGATACGCAGTATTTT.